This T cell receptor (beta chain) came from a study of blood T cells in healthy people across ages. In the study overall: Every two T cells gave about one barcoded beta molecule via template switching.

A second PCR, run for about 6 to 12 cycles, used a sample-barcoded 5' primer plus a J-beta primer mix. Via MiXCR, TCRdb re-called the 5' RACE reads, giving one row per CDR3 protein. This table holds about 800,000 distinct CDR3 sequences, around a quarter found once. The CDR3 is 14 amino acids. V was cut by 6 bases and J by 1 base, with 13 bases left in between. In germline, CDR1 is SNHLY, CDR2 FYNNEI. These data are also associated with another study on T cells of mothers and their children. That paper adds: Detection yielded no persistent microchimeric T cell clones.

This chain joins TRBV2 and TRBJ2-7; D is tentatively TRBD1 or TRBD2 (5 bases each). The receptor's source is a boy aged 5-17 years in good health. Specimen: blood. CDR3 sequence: CASRDYRTSYEQYF. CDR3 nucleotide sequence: TGTGCCAGCAGAGATTACAGGACTTCCTACGAGCAGTACTTC. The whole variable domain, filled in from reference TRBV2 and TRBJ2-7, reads EPEVTQTPSHQVTQMGQEVILRCVPISNHLYFYWYRQILGQKVEFLVSFYNNEISEKSEIFDDQFSVERPDGSNFTLKIRSTKLEDSAMYFCASRDYRTSYEQYFGPGTRLTVT.